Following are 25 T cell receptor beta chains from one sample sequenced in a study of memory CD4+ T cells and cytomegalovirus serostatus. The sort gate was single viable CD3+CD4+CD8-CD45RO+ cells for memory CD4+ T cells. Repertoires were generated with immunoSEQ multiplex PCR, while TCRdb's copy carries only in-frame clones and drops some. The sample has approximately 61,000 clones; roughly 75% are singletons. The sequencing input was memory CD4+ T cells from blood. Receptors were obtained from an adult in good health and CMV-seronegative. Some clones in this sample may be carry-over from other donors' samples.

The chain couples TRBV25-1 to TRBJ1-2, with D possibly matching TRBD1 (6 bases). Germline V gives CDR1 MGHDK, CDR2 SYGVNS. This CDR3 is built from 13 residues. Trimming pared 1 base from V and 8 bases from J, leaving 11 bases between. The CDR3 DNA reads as TGTGCCAGCAGTGAATCGAACAGGGAAGGCTACACCTTC. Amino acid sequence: CASSESNREGYTF.

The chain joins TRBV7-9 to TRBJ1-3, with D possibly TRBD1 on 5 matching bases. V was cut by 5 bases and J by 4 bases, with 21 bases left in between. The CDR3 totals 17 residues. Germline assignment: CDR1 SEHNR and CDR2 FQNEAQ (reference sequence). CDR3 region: CASSPPGRVRVGNTIYF. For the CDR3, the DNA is TGTGCCAGCAGCCCTCCTGGTCGGGTCAGGGTAGGAAACACCATATATTTT.

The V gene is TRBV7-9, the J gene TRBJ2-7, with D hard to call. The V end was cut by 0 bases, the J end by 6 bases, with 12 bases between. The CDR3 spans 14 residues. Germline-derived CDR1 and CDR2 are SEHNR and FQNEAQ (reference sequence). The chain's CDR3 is CASSLANPKGEQYF. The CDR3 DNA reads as TGTGCCAGCAGCTTAGCGAACCCAAAGGGCGAGCAGTACTTC.

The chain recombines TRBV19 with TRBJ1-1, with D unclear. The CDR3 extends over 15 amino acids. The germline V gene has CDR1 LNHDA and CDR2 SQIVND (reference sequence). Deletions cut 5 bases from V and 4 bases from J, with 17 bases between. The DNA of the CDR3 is TGTGCCAGTAGTCGCGGCCTCAGCTTGGGCACTGAAGCTTTCTTT. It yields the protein CASSRGLSLGTEAFF.

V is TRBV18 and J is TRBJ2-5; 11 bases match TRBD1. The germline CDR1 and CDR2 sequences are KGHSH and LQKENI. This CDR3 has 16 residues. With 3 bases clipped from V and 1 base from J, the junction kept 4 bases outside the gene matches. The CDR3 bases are TGTGCCAGCTCACCCCCCGGGACAGGGGGCCAAGAGACCCAGTACTTC. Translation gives CASSPPGTGGQETQYF. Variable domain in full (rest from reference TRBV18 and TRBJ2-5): NAGVMQNPRHLVRRRGQEARLRCSPMKGHSHVYWYRQLPEEGLKFMVYLQKENIIDESGMPKERFSAEFPKEGPSILRIQQVVRGDSAAYFCASSPPGTGGQETQYFGPGTRLLVL.

CDR3: CASRSGQVNTGELFF. CDR3 nucleotide sequence: TGTGCCAGCAGGTCGGGACAGGTCAACACCGGGGAGCTGTTTTTT. V gene TRBV7-9 combines with J gene TRBJ2-2; 8 bases line up with TRBD1. The junction had 5 bases not matched to a gene; V was cut back by 6 bases and J by 2 bases. CDR1 SEHNR and CDR2 FQNEAQ come from the germline V gene (reference sequence). The CDR3 extends over 15 amino acids.

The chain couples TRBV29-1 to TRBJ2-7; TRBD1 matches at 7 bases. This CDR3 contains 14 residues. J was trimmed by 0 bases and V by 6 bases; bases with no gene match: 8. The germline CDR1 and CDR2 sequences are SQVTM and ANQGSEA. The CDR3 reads CSVRQGWSSYEQYF. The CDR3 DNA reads TGCAGCGTAAGACAGGGATGGAGCTCCTACGAGCAGTACTTC.

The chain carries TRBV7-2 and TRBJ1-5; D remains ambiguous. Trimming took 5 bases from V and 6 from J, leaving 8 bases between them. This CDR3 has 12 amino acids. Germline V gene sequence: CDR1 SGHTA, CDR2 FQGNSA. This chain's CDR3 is CASSRGSQPQHF. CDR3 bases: TGTGCCAGCAGCCGTGGGTCTCAGCCCCAGCATTTT.

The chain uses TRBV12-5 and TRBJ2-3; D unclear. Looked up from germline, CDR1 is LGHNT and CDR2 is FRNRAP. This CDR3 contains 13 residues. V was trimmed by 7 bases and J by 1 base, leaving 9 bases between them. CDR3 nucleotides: TGTGCTAGTGCCTTGGGCGGCACAGATACGCAGTATTTT. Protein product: CASALGGTDTQYF.

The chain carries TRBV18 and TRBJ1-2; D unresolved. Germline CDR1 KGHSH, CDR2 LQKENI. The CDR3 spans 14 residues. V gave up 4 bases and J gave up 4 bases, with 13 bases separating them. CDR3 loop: CASSQRESSYGYTF. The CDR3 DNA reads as TGTGCCAGCTCACAACGGGAGAGTTCCTATGGCTACACCTTC.

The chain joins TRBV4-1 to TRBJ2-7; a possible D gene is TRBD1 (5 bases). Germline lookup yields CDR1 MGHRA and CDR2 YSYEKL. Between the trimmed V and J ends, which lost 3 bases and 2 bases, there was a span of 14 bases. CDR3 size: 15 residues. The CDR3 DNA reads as TGCGCCAGCAGCCAGCCCATCAGGGCGGCCTACGAGCAGTACTTC. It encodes CASSQPIRAAYEQYF.

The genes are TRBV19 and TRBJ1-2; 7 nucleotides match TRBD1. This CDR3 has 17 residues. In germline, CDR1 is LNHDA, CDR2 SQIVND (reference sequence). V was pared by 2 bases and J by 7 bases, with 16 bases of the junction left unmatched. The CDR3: CASSIPDLDYRGGGYTF. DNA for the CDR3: TGTGCCAGTAGTATACCAGATTTGGACTACAGGGGAGGTGGCTACACCTTC.

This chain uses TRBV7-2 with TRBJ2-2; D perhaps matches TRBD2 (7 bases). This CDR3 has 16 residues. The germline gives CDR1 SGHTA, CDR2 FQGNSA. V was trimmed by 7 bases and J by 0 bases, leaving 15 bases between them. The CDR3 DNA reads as TGTGCCAGCACCTGGGGGGGCGGCTCGAACACCGGGGAGCTGTTTTTT. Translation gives CASTWGGGSNTGELFF.

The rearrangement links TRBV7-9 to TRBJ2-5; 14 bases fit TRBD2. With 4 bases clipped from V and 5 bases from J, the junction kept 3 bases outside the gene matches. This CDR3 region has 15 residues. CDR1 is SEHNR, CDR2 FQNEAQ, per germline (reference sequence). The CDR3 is CASSWTSGGLETQYF. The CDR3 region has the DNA TGTGCCAGCAGCTGGACTAGCGGGGGGCTGGAGACCCAGTACTTC.

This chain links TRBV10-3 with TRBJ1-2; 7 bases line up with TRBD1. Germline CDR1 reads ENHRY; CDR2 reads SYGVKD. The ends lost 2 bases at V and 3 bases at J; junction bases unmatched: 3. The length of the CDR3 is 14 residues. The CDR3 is CAISEPTGHYGYTF. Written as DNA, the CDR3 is TGTGCCATCAGTGAGCCGACAGGGCACTATGGCTACACCTTC.

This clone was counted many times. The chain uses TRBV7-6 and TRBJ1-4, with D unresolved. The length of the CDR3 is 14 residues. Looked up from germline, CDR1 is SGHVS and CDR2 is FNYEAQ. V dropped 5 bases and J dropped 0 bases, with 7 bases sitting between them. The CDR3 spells CASSRDPTNEKLFF. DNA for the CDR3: TGTGCCAGCAGCCGGGATCCAACTAATGAAAAACTGTTTTTT.

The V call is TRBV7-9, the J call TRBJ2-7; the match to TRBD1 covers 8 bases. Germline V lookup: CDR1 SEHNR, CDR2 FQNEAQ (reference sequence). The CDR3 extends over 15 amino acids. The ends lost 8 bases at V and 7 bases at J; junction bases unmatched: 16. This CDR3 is CASVPTGTGLGEQYF. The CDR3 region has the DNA TGTGCCAGCGTCCCAACCGGGACAGGCCTGGGGGAGCAGTACTTC.

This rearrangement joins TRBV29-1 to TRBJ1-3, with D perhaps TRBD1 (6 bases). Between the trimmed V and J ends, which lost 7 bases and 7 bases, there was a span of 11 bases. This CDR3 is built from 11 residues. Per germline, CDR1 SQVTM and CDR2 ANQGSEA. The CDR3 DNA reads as TGCAGCGCCTTAACAGGGAACACCATATATTTT. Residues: CSALTGNTIYF. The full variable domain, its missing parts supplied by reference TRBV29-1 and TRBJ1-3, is SAVISQKPSRDICQRGTSLTIQCQVDSQVTMMFWYRQQPGQSLTLIATANQGSEATYESGFVIDKFPISRPNLTFSTLTVSNMSPEDSSIYLCSALTGNTIYFGEGSWLTVV.

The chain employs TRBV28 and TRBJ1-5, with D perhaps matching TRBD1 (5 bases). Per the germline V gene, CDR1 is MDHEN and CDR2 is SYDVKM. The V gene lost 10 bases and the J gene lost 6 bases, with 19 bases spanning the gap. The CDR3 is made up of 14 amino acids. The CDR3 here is CATKAGPRGQPQHF. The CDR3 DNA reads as TGTGCCACCAAGGCGGGGCCAAGGGGTCAGCCCCAGCATTTT.

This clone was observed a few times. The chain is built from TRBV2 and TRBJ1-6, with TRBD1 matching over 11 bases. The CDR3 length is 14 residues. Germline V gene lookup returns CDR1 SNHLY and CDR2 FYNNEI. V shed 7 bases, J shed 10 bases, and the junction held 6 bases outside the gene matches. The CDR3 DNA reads TGTGCCAGCAACCCGGGACAGGGGGTGTCACCCCTCCACTTT. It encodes CASNPGQGVSPLHF. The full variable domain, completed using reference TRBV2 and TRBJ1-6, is EPEVTQTPSHQVTQMGQEVILRCVPISNHLYFYWYRQILGQKVEFLVSFYNNEISEKSEIFDDQFSVERPDGSNFTLKIRSTKLEDSAMYFCASNPGQGVSPLHFGNGTRLTVT.

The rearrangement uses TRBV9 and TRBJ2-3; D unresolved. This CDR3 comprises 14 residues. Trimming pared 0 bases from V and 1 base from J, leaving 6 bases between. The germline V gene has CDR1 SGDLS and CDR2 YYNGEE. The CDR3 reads CASSVEPRTDTQYF. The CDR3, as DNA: TGTGCCAGCAGCGTAGAACCCCGCACAGATACGCAGTATTTT.

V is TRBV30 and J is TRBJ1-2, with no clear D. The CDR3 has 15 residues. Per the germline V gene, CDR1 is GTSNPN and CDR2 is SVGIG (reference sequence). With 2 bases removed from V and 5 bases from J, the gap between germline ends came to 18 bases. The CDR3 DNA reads TGTGCCTGGAGTTCTCCGGCAGACTACCGTTATGGCTACACCTTC. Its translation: CAWSSPADYRYGYTF.

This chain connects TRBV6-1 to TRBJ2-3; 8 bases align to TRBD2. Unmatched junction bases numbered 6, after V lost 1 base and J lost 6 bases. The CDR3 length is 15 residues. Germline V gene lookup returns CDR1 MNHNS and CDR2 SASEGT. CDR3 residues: CASSEGTSSADTQYF. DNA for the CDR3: TGTGCCAGCAGTGAAGGGACTAGCAGCGCGGATACGCAGTATTTT.

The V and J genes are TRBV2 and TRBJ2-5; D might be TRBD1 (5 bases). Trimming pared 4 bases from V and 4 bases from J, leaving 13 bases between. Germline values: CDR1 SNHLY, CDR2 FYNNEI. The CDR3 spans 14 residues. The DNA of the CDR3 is TGTGCCAGCAGTGTGCCGTCAGGGTCAGAGACCCAGTACTTC. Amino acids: CASSVPSGSETQYF.

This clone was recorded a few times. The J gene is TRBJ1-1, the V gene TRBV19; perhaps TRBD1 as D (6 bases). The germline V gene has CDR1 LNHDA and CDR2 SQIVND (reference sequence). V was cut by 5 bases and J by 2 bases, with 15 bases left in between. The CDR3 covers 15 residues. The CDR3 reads CASSLYWGLNTEAFF. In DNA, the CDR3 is TGTGCCAGTAGTCTTTACTGGGGGCTAAACACTGAAGCTTTCTTT.